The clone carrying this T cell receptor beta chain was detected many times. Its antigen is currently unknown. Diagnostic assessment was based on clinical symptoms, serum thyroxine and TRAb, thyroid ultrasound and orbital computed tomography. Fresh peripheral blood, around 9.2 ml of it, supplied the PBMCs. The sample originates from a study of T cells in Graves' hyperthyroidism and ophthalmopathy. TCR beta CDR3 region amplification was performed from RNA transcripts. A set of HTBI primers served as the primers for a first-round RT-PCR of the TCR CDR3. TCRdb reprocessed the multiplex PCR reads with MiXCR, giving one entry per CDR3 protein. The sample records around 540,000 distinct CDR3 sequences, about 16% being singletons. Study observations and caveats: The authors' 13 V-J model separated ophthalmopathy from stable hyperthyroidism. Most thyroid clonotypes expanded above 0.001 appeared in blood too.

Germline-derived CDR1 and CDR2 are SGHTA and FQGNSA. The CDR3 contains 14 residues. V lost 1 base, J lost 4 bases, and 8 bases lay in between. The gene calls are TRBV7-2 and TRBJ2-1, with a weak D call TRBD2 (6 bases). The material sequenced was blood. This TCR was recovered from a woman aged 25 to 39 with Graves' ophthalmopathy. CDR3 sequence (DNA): TGTGCCAGCAGCTTAGAGACTAGTTACAATGAGCAGTTCTTC. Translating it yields CASSLETSYNEQFF. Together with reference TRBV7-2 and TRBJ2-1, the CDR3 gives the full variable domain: GAGVSQSPSNKVTEKGKDVELRCDPISGHTALYWYRQSLGQGLEFLIYFQGNSAPDKSGLPSDRFSAERTGGSVSTLTIQRTQQEDSAVYLCASSLETSYNEQFFGPGTRLTVL.